This T cell receptor (beta chain) was retrieved from a study of T-cell reconstitution after alpha-beta-depleted transplantation in children (dated by TCRdb to the mid-2010s). Study-wide context: Using TCR repertoire profiling, the study followed T-cell immune reconstitution in a quantitative way in children after TCRalphabeta/CD19-depleted allogeneic hematopoietic cell transplantation.

V drops 8 bases and J drops 4 bases, leaving 12 bases in between. The CDR3 goes from the cysteine to the phenylalanine over 14 residues. Only the CDR3 DNA stays, 42 bases, in frame from base 1. The germline V gene (reference sequence) gives CDR1 as SEHNR and CDR2 as FQNEAQ. Points the paper makes about the study in general: In some patients, high TCRbeta diversity at day 60 was attributed to recipient T cells and intrathymic progenitors that had survived conditioning. Hyperexpanded clone frequencies declined over subsequent months; after one year, T-cell counts and TCRbeta diversity were mostly attributed to newly produced T cells. The apparently early alphabetaT-cell count recovery about two months after transplant was reportedly dependent on only several hundred rapidly expanded clones derived from non-depleted graft cells.

The library came from PCR. Sequencer: Illumina HiSeq 2500. TCR library preparation used molecular barcoding, with unique molecular identifiers applied to normalize quantification of the TCRbeta repertoire. The public sequencing data were trimmed at Q25 with fastp and processed into clonotypes with MiXCR by TCRdb, which kept only in-frame beta chains. Merged by CDR3 protein, the rows form single entries marked with the most common genes and DNA. The sample includes 700,000 to 850,000 distinct CDR3 sequences, with approximately 15% observed a single time. The ten largest clones take up under 6% of the sample. In light of the paper, this sample's treatment or condition label describes: allogeneic hematopoietic cell transplantation with graft depleted of TCRalphabeta T cells and CD19 B cells. TCRalphabeta/CD19-depleted allogeneic hematopoietic cell grafts were given to the transplant recipients, all of whom were children.

Of note for this clonotype: This clone's antigen is unknown. The record has no base qualities; no much larger clone is one base away.

The sample in question was PBMCs, mostly from graft donor cells, obtained 360 days after TCRalphabeta/CD19-depleted stem cell transplant. This TCR was recovered from a male patient between 10 and 17 years old who had a stem cell transplant for acute lymphoblastic leukemia, so the T cells may come from the graft donor. The chain uses TRBV7-9 and TRBJ2-6; TRBD1 is a weak D gene call, 5 bases matching. The encoded CDR3 is CASYTGFGANVLTF. In nucleotide form, the sequence is TGTGCCAGCTACACAGGATTCGGGGCCAACGTCCTGACTTTC.